This entry is about one T cell receptor (beta chain). This specimen comes from a study of control samples from healthy donors and cancer patients. Sequencing used immunoSEQ multiplex PCR; TCRdb keeps in-frame clones, though not all of them. The data contain over 150,000 clones, 80% to 95% of them singletons. This CDR3 has 16 residues. Trimming cost V 8 bases and J 8 bases; bases outside gene matches: 16. Germline V gives CDR1 KGHDR, CDR2 SFDVKD. This TCR came from a young man in good health. Sequencing was performed on blood. The V gene is TRBV24-1, the J gene TRBJ2-1; TRBD1 agrees at 8 bases. The CDR3 loop is CATNRTGSVGYDEQFF. The CDR3 DNA reads TGTGCCACCAACCGGACAGGGAGTGTGGGATACGATGAGCAGTTCTTC.